This T cell receptor (beta chain) is from a study of somatic mutations in cytotoxic T cells in rheumatoid arthritis. Here immunoSEQ multiplex PCR was the method, and the copy in TCRdb shows in-frame clones only, minus some. The sample includes around 15,000 clones, over 70% of them seen just once. With 1 base removed from V and 4 bases from J, the gap between germline ends came to 15 bases. Germline CDR1 reads SGHRS; CDR2 reads YFSETQ. This CDR3 contains 16 residues. The source material was CD8+ T cells sorted from blood. This sequence originates from an adult with rheumatoid arthritis. This chain connects TRBV5-1 to TRBJ1-3; the D gene is possibly TRBD1 (6 bases). CDR3 residues: CASSLTGTGRGNTIYF. CDR3 DNA sequence: TGCGCCAGCAGCTTGACAGGAACAGGGAGGGGAAACACCATATATTTT. The complete variable domain, with remaining parts taken from reference TRBV5-1 and TRBJ1-3, reads KAGVTQTPRYLIKTRGQQVTLSCSPISGHRSVSWYQQTPGQGLQFLFEYFSETQRNKGNFPGRFSGRQFSNSRSEMNVSTLELGDSALYLCASSLTGTGRGNTIYFGEGSWLTVV.